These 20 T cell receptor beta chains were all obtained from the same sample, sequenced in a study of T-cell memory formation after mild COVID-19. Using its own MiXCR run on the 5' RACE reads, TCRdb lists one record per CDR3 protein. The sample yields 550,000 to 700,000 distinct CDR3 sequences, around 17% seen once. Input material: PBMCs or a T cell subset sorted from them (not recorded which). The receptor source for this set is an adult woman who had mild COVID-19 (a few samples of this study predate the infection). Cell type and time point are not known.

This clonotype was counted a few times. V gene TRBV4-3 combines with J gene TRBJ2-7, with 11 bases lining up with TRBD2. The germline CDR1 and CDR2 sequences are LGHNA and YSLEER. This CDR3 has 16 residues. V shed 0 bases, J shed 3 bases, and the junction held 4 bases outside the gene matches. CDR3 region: CASSQDLAGGDYEQYF. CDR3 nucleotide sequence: TGCGCCAGCAGCCAAGATCTAGCGGGAGGCGACTACGAGCAGTACTTC.

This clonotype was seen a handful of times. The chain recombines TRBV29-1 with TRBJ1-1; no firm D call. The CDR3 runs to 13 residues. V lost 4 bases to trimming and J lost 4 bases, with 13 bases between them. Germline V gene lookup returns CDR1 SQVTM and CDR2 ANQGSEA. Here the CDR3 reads CSVVTHVSTEAFF. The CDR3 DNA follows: TGCAGCGTTGTCACCCACGTCTCCACTGAAGCTTTCTTT.

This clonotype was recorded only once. CDR3 loop: CASRWTGTGSNQPQHF. The CDR3 DNA follows: TGTGCCAGTAGATGGACCGGGACAGGGAGCAATCAGCCCCAGCATTTT. This chain connects TRBV19 to TRBJ1-5; TRBD1 agrees at 9 bases. Germline V gives CDR1 LNHDA, CDR2 SQIVND (reference sequence). This CDR3 has 16 residues. The J segment lost 1 base and the V segment lost 6 bases, leaving 7 bases of the junction unmatched. The full variable domain, completed using reference TRBV19 and TRBJ1-5, is DGGITQSPKYLFRKEGQNVTLSCEQNLNHDAMYWYRQDPGQGLRLIYYSQIVNDFQKGDIAEGYSVSREKKESFPLTVTSAQKNPTAFYLCASRWTGTGSNQPQHFGDGTRLSIL.

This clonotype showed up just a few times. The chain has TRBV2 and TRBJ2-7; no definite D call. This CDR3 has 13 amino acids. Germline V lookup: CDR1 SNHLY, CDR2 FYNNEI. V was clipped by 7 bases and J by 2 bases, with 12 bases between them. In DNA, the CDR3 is TGTGCCAGCAATCGGCAGGTAGCCTACGAGCAGTACTTC. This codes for CASNRQVAYEQYF.

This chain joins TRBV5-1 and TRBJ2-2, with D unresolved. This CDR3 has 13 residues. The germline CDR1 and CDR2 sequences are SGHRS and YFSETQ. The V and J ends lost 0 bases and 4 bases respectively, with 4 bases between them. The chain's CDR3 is CASSLESTGELFF. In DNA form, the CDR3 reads TGCGCCAGCAGCTTGGAGAGCACCGGGGAGCTGTTTTTT.

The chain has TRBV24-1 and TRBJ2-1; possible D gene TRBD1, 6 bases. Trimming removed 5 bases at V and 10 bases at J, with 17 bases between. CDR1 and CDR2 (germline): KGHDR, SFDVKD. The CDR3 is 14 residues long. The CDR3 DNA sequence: TGTGCCACCAGTGGGACAGCTGGGATAGGAGAGCAGTTCTTC. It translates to CATSGTAGIGEQFF.

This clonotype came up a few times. Here the CDR3 DNA reads TGTGCCAGCAGCTTTGGGGCCTCGAACACCGGGGAGCTGTTTTTT. This gives the protein CASSFGASNTGELFF. V is TRBV7-9 and J is TRBJ2-2; possibly TRBD1 for D (5 bases). The germline CDR1 and CDR2 sequences are SEHNR and FQNEAQ (reference sequence). V was trimmed by 3 bases and J by 0 bases, leaving 8 bases between them. The CDR3 has 15 residues.

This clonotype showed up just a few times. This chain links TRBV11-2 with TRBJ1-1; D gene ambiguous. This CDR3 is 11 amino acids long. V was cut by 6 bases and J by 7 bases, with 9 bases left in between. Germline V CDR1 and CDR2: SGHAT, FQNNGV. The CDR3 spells CASRLTGEAFF. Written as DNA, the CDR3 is TGTGCCAGCAGACTAACGGGTGAAGCTTTCTTT.

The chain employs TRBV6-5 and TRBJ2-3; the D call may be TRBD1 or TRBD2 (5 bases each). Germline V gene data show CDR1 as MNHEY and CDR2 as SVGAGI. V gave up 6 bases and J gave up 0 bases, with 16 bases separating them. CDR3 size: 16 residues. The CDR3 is CASRGTKGRSTDTQYF. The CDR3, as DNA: TGTGCCAGCAGAGGAACCAAGGGACGGAGCACAGATACGCAGTATTTT.

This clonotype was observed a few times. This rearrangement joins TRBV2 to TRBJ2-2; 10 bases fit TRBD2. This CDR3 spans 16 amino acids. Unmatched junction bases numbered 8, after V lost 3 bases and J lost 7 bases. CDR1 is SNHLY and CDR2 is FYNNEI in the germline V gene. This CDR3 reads CASSDGAGGLSGELFF. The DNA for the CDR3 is TGTGCCAGCAGTGACGGAGCGGGGGGGCTAAGCGGGGAGCTGTTTTTT.

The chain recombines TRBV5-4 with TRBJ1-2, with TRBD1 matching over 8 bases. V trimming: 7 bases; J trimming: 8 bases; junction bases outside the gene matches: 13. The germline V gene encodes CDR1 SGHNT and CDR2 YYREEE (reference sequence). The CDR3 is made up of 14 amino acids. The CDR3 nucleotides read TGTGCCAGCGATAGGGACAGGAGCGTGGAGGGCTACACCTTC. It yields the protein CASDRDRSVEGYTF.

CDR3 residues: CASRQWGDNDNEQFF. CDR3 DNA sequence: TGTGCCAGCAGGCAATGGGGGGACAACGACAATGAGCAGTTCTTC. The rearrangement links TRBV6-4 to TRBJ2-1; D is perhaps TRBD1 or TRBD2 (6 bases each). The CDR3 contains 15 residues. The V gene's germline CDR1 is MRHNA and CDR2 SNTAGT. Trimming pared 6 bases from V and 5 bases from J, leaving 17 bases between.

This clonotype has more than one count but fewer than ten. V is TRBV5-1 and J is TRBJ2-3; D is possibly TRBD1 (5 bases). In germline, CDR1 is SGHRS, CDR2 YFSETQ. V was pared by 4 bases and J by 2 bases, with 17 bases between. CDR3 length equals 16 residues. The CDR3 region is CASSLSQGWDTDTQYF. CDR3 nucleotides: TGCGCCAGCAGCCTGTCGCAGGGCTGGGACACAGATACGCAGTATTTT.

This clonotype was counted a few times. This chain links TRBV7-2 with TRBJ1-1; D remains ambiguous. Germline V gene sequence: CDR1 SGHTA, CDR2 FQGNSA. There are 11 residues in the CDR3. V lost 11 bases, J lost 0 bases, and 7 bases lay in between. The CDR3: CAYSVNTEAFF. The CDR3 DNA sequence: TGTGCCTACAGTGTGAACACTGAAGCTTTCTTT.

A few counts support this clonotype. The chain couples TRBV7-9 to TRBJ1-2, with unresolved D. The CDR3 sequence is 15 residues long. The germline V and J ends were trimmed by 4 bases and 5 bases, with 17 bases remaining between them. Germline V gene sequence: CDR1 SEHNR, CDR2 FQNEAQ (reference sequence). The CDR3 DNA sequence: TGTGCCAGCAGCTCAACCCGGCGGGTCCCGTATGGCTACACCTTC. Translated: CASSSTRRVPYGYTF. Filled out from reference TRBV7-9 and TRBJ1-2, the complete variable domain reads DTGVSQNPRHKITKRGQNVTFRCDPISEHNRLYWYRQTLGQGPEFLTYFQNEAQLEKSRLLSDRFSAERPKGSFSTLEIQRTEQGDSAMYLCASSSTRRVPYGYTFGSGTRLTVV.

CDR3 DNA sequence: TGTGCCAGCAGACCTACAACAGGGGTCGCCGGGGAGCTGTTTTTT. This encodes CASRPTTGVAGELFF. This sequence joins TRBV3-1 and TRBJ2-2; 7 bases are a match to TRBD1. The CDR3 has 15 amino acids. The V segment lost 6 bases and the J segment 6 bases; nucleotides outside the gene matches: 10. CDR1 and CDR2 from the germline V gene are LGHDT and YNNKEL (reference sequence).

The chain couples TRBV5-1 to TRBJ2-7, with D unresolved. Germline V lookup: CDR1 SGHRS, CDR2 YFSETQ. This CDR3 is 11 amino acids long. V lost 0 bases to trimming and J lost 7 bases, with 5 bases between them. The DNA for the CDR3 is TGCGCCAGCAGCTTGGAAAGGGAGCAGTACTTC. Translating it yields CASSLEREQYF. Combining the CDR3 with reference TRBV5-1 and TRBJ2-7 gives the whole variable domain KAGVTQTPRYLIKTRGQQVTLSCSPISGHRSVSWYQQTPGQGLQFLFEYFSETQRNKGNFPGRFSGRQFSNSRSEMNVSTLELGDSALYLCASSLEREQYFGPGTRLTVT.

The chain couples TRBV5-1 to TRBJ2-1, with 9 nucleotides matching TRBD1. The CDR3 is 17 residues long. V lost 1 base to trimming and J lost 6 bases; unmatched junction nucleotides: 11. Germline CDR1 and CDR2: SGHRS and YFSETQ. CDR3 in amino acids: CASSLPPGQGLSNEQFF. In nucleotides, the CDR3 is TGCGCCAGCAGCTTGCCGCCGGGACAGGGTCTTTCCAATGAGCAGTTCTTC.

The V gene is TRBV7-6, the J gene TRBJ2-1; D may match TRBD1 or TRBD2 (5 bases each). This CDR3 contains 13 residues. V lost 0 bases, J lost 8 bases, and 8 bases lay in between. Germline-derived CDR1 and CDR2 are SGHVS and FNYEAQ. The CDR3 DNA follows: TGTGCCAGCAGCTTAGCGGGGGACGATGAGCAGTTCTTC. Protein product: CASSLAGDDEQFF.

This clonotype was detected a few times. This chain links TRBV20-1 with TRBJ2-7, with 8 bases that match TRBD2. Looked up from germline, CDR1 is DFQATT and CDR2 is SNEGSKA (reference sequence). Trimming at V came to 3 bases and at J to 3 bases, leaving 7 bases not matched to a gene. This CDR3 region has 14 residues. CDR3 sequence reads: CSARNVAGFYEQYF. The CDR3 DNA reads TGCAGTGCTAGGAATGTAGCGGGATTCTACGAGCAGTACTTC.